The next 18 T cell receptor beta chains were all read from a single sample in a study of T-cell memory formation after mild COVID-19 (dated by TCRdb to about 2021). Libraries were prepared through 5' RACE. TCRdb shows the sequencer as Illumina NovaSeq 6000. TCRdb ran its own pipeline on the public reads, namely fastp trimming at Q25 and MiXCR clone calling, and kept in-frame beta chains. Identical CDR3 proteins give one entry, which carries the most common genes and DNA. Here the sample has 350,000 to 450,000 distinct CDR3 sequences; over 25% occur a single time. The top ten clones comprise 13% of the sample. Source material: PBMCs or a T cell subset sorted from them (not recorded which). The receptors stem from an adult woman who had mild COVID-19 (a few samples of this study predate the infection). The sample titles of this study are shuffled in the database, so cell type and time point are left out; the donor was told from shared clones.

The rearrangement joins TRBV7-2 to TRBJ2-1; maybe TRBD1 (5 bases). The CDR3 length is 12 residues. Germline V gene data show CDR1 as SGHTA and CDR2 as FQGNSA. V was pared by 5 bases and J by 9 bases, with 11 bases between. The CDR3 loop is CASSKGKLEQFF. The CDR3 nucleotides are TGTGCCAGCAGCAAGGGGAAGCTTGAGCAGTTCTTC.

This chain links TRBV7-9 with TRBJ2-5; D is possibly TRBD1 or TRBD2 (5 bases each). The CDR3 has 14 amino acids. Germline-derived CDR1 and CDR2 are SEHNR and FQNEAQ (reference sequence). Trimming left V 5 bases short and J 4 bases short, with 14 bases between. The CDR3 protein is CASSGTWDGETQYF. The DNA for the CDR3 is TGTGCCAGCAGCGGCACCTGGGACGGAGAGACCCAGTACTTC.

This clonotype was counted only a few times. The chain combines TRBV18 with TRBJ2-7, with 7 bases matching TRBD2. Germline CDR1 and CDR2: KGHSH and LQKENI. The CDR3 totals 14 residues. V was pared by 4 bases and J by 4 bases, with 7 bases of the junction left unmatched. CDR3 residues: CASSRGTIGYEQYF. The CDR3 DNA is TGTGCCAGCTCACGAGGGACTATTGGTTACGAGCAGTACTTC.

This clonotype was seen a handful of times. This chain uses TRBV11-1 with TRBJ1-1; tentatively, D is TRBD1 (6 bases). Trimming removed 6 bases at V and 2 bases at J, with 13 bases between. This CDR3 is 14 amino acids long. CDR1 SGHAT and CDR2 FQDESV come from the germline V gene (reference sequence). CDR3 sequence (DNA): TGTGCCAGCAGACCAACAGGGCTTAACACTGAAGCTTTCTTT. It encodes CASRPTGLNTEAFF. The whole variable domain, remainder taken from reference TRBV11-1 and TRBJ1-1, is EAEVAQSPRYKITEKSQAVAFWCDPISGHATLYWYRQILGQGPELLVQFQDESVVDDSQLPKDRFSAERLKGVDSTLKIQPAELGDSAMYLCASRPTGLNTEAFFGQGTRLTVV.

This clonotype has just a few counts. The V call is TRBV5-1, the J call TRBJ1-3; D is ambiguous. The germline V gene encodes CDR1 SGHRS and CDR2 YFSETQ. The CDR3 is 16 residues long. Trimming cost V 0 bases and J 0 bases, with 10 bases left between them. CDR3 residues: CASSLGGRSSGNTIYF. The CDR3, as DNA: TGCGCCAGCAGCTTGGGAGGACGGTCCTCTGGAAACACCATATATTTT.

V is TRBV12-5 and J is TRBJ2-5, with D uncertain. The germline gives CDR1 LGHNT, CDR2 FRNRAP. The CDR3 consists of 11 residues. V was clipped by 5 bases and J by 4 bases, with 5 bases between them. The CDR3 loop is CASGTGETQYF. For the CDR3, the DNA is TGTGCTAGTGGTACCGGAGAGACCCAGTACTTC.

This chain connects TRBV12-3 or TRBV12-4 to TRBJ2-5; a possible D gene is TRBD1 (6 bases). This CDR3 is 13 amino acids long. Trimming pared 5 bases from V and 4 bases from J, leaving 11 bases between. The CDR3 DNA reads as TGTGCCAGCAGTCAGACAGGTCGAGAGACCCAGTACTTC. This encodes CASSQTGRETQYF.

This clonotype has a handful of counts. V usage is TRBV2 and J usage is TRBJ2-5, with 10 bases matching TRBD1. Unmatched junction bases numbered 6, after V lost 6 bases and J lost 8 bases. CDR1 is SNHLY and CDR2 is FYNNEI in the germline V gene. This CDR3 is 13 amino acids long. The CDR3 loop is CASSSGDRGTQYF. The CDR3 region has the DNA TGTGCCAGCAGCTCGGGGGACAGGGGAACCCAGTACTTC.

The chain is built from TRBV7-3 and TRBJ2-7; 9 nucleotides align to TRBD1. The germline V gene has CDR1 SGHTA and CDR2 FQGTGA. Unmatched junction bases numbered 17, after V lost 5 bases and J lost 12 bases. The CDR3 length is 15 residues. CDR3 amino acids: CASSPDGTGSLFGYF. Written as DNA, the CDR3 is TGTGCCAGCAGCCCGGATGGGACAGGGTCCTTGTTTGGGTACTTC.

This clonotype was counted once. The chain has TRBV4-3 and TRBJ2-1; maybe TRBD1 (5 bases). Per the germline V gene, CDR1 is LGHNA and CDR2 is YSLEER. V lost 3 bases, J lost 2 bases, and 14 bases lay in between. This CDR3 comprises 16 residues. For the CDR3, the DNA is TGCGCCAGCAGCCAGACCCCGCAGGGTACCTACAATGAGCAGTTCTTC. It codes for CASSQTPQGTYNEQFF.

This clonotype has at least ten counts. V is TRBV12-3 or TRBV12-4 and J is TRBJ2-1, with 8 bases lining up with TRBD1. The CDR3 consists of 12 residues. V dropped 4 bases and J dropped 8; count of bases not matched to a gene: 1. The CDR3 protein is CASSSDRDEQFF. CDR3 DNA: TGTGCCAGCAGTTCGGACAGGGATGAGCAGTTCTTC.

This clonotype was picked up a small number of times. The chain links TRBV7-8 to TRBJ2-7; D is uncertain. The V end lost 3 bases, the J end lost 2 bases, and 8 bases lay between the germline ends. This CDR3 is built from 13 residues. Germline CDR1 is SGHVS and CDR2 is FQNEAQ. CDR3 residues: CASSLGWAYEQYF. The DNA for the CDR3 is TGTGCCAGCAGCTTGGGTTGGGCCTACGAGCAGTACTTC. The whole variable domain, remainder taken from reference TRBV7-8 and TRBJ2-7, is GAGVSQSPRYKVAKRGQDVALRCDPISGHVSLFWYQQALGQGPEFLTYFQNEAQLDKSGLPSDRFFAERPEGSVSTLKIQRTQQEDSAVYLCASSLGWAYEQYFGPGTRLTVT.

The chain couples TRBV20-1 to TRBJ2-7, with 7 bases identical to TRBD2. V was clipped by 1 base and J by 2 bases; unmatched bases: 14. From germline, CDR1 is DFQATT and CDR2 SNEGSKA (reference sequence). CDR3 length: 17 residues. The CDR3 here is CSARAREPEAGTYEQYF. DNA for the CDR3: TGCAGTGCTAGAGCCCGCGAACCGGAAGCGGGGACCTACGAGCAGTACTTC.

The V and J genes are TRBV6-2 or TRBV6-3 and TRBJ2-3; tentatively, D is TRBD1 (7 bases). CDR1 is MNHEY and CDR2 is SVGEGT in the germline V gene. V shed 4 bases and J shed 1 base, with 15 bases lying between them. This CDR3 is built from 16 residues. The CDR3 loop is CASSSSGGGGTDTQYF. The CDR3 DNA is TGTGCCAGCAGTTCTTCAGGGGGAGGCGGCACAGATACGCAGTATTTT.

V and J are TRBV6-6 and TRBJ2-2; 8 bases match TRBD2. The V gene end was trimmed by 0 bases and the J gene end by 3 bases; junction bases not matched to a gene: 3. The CDR3 sequence is 16 residues long. Germline assignment: CDR1 MNHNY and CDR2 SVGAGI (reference sequence). The CDR3: CASSYSTGGYTGELFF. In DNA, the CDR3 is TGTGCCAGCAGTTACTCGACGGGGGGGTACACCGGGGAGCTGTTTTTT.

The CDR3 region has the DNA TGCGCCAGCAGCTGGGGCCAGACAGGAGAGTCACCCCTCCACTTT. Translated: CASSWGQTGESPLHF. The chain recombines TRBV5-1 with TRBJ1-6, with a possible D match to TRBD1 (6 bases). The CDR3 covers 15 residues. V shed 3 bases and J shed 10 bases, with 17 bases lying between them. Germline loops: CDR1 SGHRS, CDR2 YFSETQ.

The gene calls are TRBV19 and TRBJ1-2, with TRBD1 as a possible D gene (5 bases). V shed 5 bases and J shed 0 bases, with 13 bases lying between them. The V gene's germline CDR1 is LNHDA and CDR2 SQIVND (reference sequence). The CDR3 consists of 15 residues. The CDR3 DNA sequence: TGTGCCAGTAGTTACCAGGGATTAGCTAACTATGGCTACACCTTC. Protein: CASSYQGLANYGYTF.

This clonotype appeared a few times. The chain recombines TRBV24-1 with TRBJ2-3; tentative D call: TRBD1 (6 bases). Germline assignment: CDR1 KGHDR and CDR2 SFDVKD. Trimming stripped 4 bases from V and 2 bases from J, with 15 bases between. The CDR3 is made up of 16 amino acids. The CDR3 region has the DNA TGTGCCACCAGTGACACGACAGGTCCGTACACAGATACGCAGTATTTT. As protein: CATSDTTGPYTDTQYF.